This T cell receptor (beta chain) was sequenced for a study of spatial heterogeneity in lung cancer. In the study overall: Where available, sequencing covered follow-up PBMC samples, taken at a median of approximately 2 years after resection. Sequences of the beta chain were consistently detected in greater numbers than alpha-chain sequences.

Indicated time point: blood at routine non-recurrence follow-up after resection. The authors sequenced whole RNA from tumor, nontumor lung or frozen PBMC without sorting. There are many counts of this clonotype. Germline CDR1 and CDR2: SGHAT and FQDESV (reference sequence). The CDR3 is 14 amino acids. The V end lost 5 bases, the J end lost 0 bases, and 11 bases lay between the germline ends. All TCR cDNA molecules were individually tagged with a unique molecular identifier. TCRdb processed the 5' RACE reads anew with MiXCR; each CDR3 protein has one entry. The data contain over 70,000 distinct CDR3 sequences, less than 9.5% of them singletons.

The material sequenced was PBMCs, taken at follow-up. The chain is built from TRBV11-1 and TRBJ2-7; D may be TRBD1 (5 bases). This clonotype was sampled from a female donor with early-stage non-small cell lung cancer. CDR3 sequence (DNA): TGTGCCAGCAGCCCTGACAGACCCTCCTACGAGCAGTACTTC. Translation: CASSPDRPSYEQYF. Variable domain in full (rest from reference TRBV11-1 and TRBJ2-7): EAEVAQSPRYKITEKSQAVAFWCDPISGHATLYWYRQILGQGPELLVQFQDESVVDDSQLPKDRFSAERLKGVDSTLKIQPAELGDSAMYLCASSPDRPSYEQYFGPGTRLTVT.